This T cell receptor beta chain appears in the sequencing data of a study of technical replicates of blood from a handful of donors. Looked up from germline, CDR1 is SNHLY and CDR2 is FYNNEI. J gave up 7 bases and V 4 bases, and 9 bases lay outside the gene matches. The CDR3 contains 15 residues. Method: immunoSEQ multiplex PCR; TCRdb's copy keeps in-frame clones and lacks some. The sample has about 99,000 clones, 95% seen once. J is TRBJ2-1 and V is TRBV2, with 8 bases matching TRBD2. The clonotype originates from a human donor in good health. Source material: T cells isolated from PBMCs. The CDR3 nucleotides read TGTGCCAGCAGTGTCCGACTAGCGCCGGAGAATGAGCAGTTCTTC. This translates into CASSVRLAPENEQFF. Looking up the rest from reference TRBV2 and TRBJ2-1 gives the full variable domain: EPEVTQTPSHQVTQMGQEVILRCVPISNHLYFYWYRQILGQKVEFLVSFYNNEISEKSEIFDDQFSVERPDGSNFTLKIRSTKLEDSAMYFCASSVRLAPENEQFFGPGTRLTVL.